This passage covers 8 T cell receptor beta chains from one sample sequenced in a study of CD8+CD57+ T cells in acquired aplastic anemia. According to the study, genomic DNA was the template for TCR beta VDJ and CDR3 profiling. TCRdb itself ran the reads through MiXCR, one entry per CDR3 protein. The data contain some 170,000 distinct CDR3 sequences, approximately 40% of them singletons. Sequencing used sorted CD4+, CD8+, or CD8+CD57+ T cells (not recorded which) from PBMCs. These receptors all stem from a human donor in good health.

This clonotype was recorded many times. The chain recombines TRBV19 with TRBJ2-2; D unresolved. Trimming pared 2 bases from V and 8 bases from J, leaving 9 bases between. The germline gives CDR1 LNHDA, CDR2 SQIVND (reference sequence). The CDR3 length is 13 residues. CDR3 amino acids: CASSIRGIGELFF. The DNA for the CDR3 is TGTGCCAGTAGTATACGTGGTATTGGGGAGCTGTTTTTT. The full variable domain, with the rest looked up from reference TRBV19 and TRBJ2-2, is DGGITQSPKYLFRKEGQNVTLSCEQNLNHDAMYWYRQDPGQGLRLIYYSQIVNDFQKGDIAEGYSVSREKKESFPLTVTSAQKNPTAFYLCASSIRGIGELFFGEGSRLTVL.

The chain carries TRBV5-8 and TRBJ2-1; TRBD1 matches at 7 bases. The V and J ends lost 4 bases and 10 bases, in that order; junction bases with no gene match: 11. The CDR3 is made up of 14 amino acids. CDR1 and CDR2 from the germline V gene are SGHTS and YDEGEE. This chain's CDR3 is CASSPGTACKEQFF. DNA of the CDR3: TGTGCCAGCAGCCCGGGGACAGCCTGCAAAGAGCAGTTCTTC. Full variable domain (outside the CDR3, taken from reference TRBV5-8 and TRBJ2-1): EAGVTQSPTHLIKTRGQQATLRCSPISGHTSVYWYQQALGLGLQFLLWYDEGEERNRGNFPPRFSGRQFPNYSSELNVNALELEDSALYLCASSPGTACKEQFFGPGTRLTVL.

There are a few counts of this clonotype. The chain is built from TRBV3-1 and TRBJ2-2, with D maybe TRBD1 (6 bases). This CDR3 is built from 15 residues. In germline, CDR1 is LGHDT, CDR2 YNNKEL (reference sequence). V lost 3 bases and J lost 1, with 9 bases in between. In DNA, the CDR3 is TGTGCCAGCAGCCAGTGGGGACAGAACACCGGGGAGCTGTTTTTT. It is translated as CASSQWGQNTGELFF.

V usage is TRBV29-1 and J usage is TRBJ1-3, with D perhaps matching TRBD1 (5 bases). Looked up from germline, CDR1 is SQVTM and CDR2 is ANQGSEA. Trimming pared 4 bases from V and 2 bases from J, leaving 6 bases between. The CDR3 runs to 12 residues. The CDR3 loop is CSVAGAGNTIYF. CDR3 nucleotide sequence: TGCAGCGTTGCGGGGGCTGGAAACACCATATATTTT.

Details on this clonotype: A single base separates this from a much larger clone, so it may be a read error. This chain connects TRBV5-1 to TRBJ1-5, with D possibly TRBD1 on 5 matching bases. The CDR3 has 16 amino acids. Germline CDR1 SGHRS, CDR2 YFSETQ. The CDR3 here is CAGSVGTANSNQPQHF. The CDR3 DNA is TGCGCCGGCAGCGTTGGGACCGCGAATAGCAATCAGCCCCAGCATTTT.

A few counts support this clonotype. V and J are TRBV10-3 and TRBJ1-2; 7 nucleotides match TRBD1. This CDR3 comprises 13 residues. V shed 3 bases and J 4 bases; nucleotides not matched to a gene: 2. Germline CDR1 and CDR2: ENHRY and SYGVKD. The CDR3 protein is CAISDGQVYGYTF. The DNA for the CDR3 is TGTGCCATCAGTGACGGACAGGTCTATGGCTACACCTTC.

The CDR3 coding sequence is TGTGCCAGCAGCTTGTCCGCGCTGCGCCGTGGTGGTTTCTTT. Translated: CASSLSALRRGGFF. The chain carries TRBV5-6 and TRBJ1-1; D unresolved. Trimming removed 1 base at V and 13 bases at J, with 20 bases between. This CDR3 region has 14 residues. Germline V gene lookup returns CDR1 SGHDT and CDR2 YYEEEE.

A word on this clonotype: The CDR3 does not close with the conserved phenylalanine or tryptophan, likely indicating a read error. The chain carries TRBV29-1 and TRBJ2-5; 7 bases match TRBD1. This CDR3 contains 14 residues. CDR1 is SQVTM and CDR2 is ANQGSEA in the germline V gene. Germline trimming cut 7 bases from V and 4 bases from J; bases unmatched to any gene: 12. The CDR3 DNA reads TGCAGCGCCGCTCTGGGCAGGGGGTCAGAGACCCAGTACTGC. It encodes CSAALGRGSETQYC.